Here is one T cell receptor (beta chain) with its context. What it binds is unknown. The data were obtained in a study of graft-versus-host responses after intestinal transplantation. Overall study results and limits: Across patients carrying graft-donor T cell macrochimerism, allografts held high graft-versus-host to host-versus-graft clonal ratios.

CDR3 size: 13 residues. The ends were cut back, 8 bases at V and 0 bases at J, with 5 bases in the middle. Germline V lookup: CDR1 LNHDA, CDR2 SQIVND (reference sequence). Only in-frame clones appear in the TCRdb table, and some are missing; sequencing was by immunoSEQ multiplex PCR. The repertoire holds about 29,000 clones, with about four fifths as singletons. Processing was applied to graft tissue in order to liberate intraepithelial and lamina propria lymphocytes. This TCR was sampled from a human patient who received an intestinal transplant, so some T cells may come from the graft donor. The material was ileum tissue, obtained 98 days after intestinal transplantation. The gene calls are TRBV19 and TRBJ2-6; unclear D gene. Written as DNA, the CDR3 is TGTGCCAGTCGATACTCTGGGGCCAACGTCCTGACTTTC. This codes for CASRYSGANVLTF.